Shown below are 19 T cell receptor beta chains from a single sample sequenced in a study of T cell repertoires in ileal Crohn's disease. This sample's time point: neoterminal ileum biopsy at postoperative endoscopy, about 6 months after surgery. TCRdb's copy holds only in-frame clones and misses some; the assay was immunoSEQ multiplex PCR. The table records 13,000 or so clones, around two thirds of them present only once. The source material was ileal tissue. The receptors originated from an adult with Crohn's disease.

This clone was detected only a few times. The chain joins TRBV6-5 to TRBJ1-1; D call uncertain. This CDR3 spans 13 amino acids. V was trimmed by 5 bases and J by 1 base, leaving 8 bases between them. Germline lookup yields CDR1 MNHEY and CDR2 SVGAGI. The CDR3 DNA reads as TGTGCCAGCAGTCCCCAGTCGAACACTGAAGCTTTCTTT. This sequence encodes CASSPQSNTEAFF.

The rearrangement links TRBV18 to TRBJ1-5; maybe TRBD1 (5 bases). The germline V and J ends were trimmed by 2 bases and 5 bases, with 10 bases remaining between them. The CDR3 has 14 residues. Germline V gene data show CDR1 as KGHSH and CDR2 as LQKENI. The CDR3 DNA reads TGTGCCAGCTCACCAACAGGCGGGGATCAGCCCCAGCATTTT. Translation: CASSPTGGDQPQHF.

The V gene is TRBV7-9, the J gene TRBJ1-6; D remains unclear. Trimming shortened V by 4 bases and J by 8 bases, and 12 bases separated the two germline ends. CDR1 SEHNR and CDR2 FQNEAQ come from the germline V gene (reference sequence). The CDR3 runs to 14 residues. The CDR3 loop is CASSSAGSYSPLHF. CDR3 DNA: TGTGCCAGCAGCTCCGCGGGAAGCTATTCACCCCTCCACTTT.

This clone was observed a handful of times. The sample carries other DNA sequences with the same CDR3. This sequence joins TRBV7-3 and TRBJ2-3; D gene ambiguous. This CDR3 is 14 amino acids long. The V end lost 1 base, the J end lost 1 base, and 6 bases lay between the germline ends. Germline loops: CDR1 SGHTA, CDR2 FQGTGA. The CDR3 region is CASSLNPGTDTQYF. The CDR3 nucleotides are TGTGCCAGCAGCTTAAATCCCGGCACAGATACGCAGTATTTT.

The J gene is TRBJ2-7, the V gene TRBV4-1; D remains unclear. The CDR3 totals 14 residues. Trimming cost V 0 bases and J 0 bases, with 6 bases left between them. Germline CDR1 is MGHRA and CDR2 is YSYEKL. In DNA, the CDR3 is TGCGCCAGCAGCCAAGAAGTGGGCTCCTACGAGCAGTACTTC. Protein sequence: CASSQEVGSYEQYF.

With regard to this clone: The sample has other DNA sequences that encode this CDR3 too. This chain joins TRBV19 and TRBJ1-5; D is unclear. Germline-derived CDR1 and CDR2 are LNHDA and SQIVND (reference sequence). The V and J ends lost 3 bases and 9 bases respectively, with 15 bases between them. The CDR3 covers 14 residues. CDR3 region: CASSIASGDRPQHF. The CDR3 DNA is TGTGCCAGTAGTATCGCCAGTGGAGATAGGCCCCAGCATTTT.

The V and J genes are TRBV5-1 and TRBJ2-7, with D possibly TRBD2 on 5 matching bases. There are 14 residues in the CDR3. Germline loops: CDR1 SGHRS, CDR2 YFSETQ. V lost 10 bases and J 2 bases, leaving 19 bases between the germline ends. DNA for the CDR3: TGCGCCCCGACTGAGAGGGCGCGCCCCTACGAGCAGTACTTC. This codes for CAPTERARPYEQYF.

The V gene is TRBV28, the J gene TRBJ1-1, with no clear D. Germline-derived CDR1 and CDR2 are MDHEN and SYDVKM. V dropped 4 bases and J dropped 4 bases, with 19 bases sitting between them. The CDR3 covers 16 residues. This CDR3 reads CASSSPRAPGGTEAFF. The CDR3 DNA follows: TGTGCCAGCAGTTCACCCCGGGCCCCAGGAGGCACTGAAGCTTTCTTT.

The chain joins TRBV6-1 to TRBJ2-7; TRBD1 matches at 9 bases. The CDR3 runs 13 residues. Germline V gene data show CDR1 as MNHNS and CDR2 as SASEGT. The V segment lost 8 bases and the J segment 4 bases; nucleotides outside the gene matches: 6. The CDR3 loop reads CASRGTGLYEQYF. The CDR3 coding sequence is TGTGCCAGCCGTGGGACAGGGTTGTACGAGCAGTACTTC.

This clone is medium-sized (0.01 to 0.1%) in the sample. The chain carries TRBV7-3 and TRBJ2-1; 8 nucleotides agree with TRBD1. This CDR3 is 15 amino acids long. CDR1 and CDR2 from the germline V gene are SGHTA and FQGTGA. Trimming removed 2 bases from V and 7 bases from J; junction bases left unmatched: 7. The CDR3 sequence: CASSLGQGTRNEQFF. The CDR3 DNA reads TGTGCCAGCAGCTTAGGACAGGGCACAAGGAATGAGCAGTTCTTC.

The V call is TRBV28, the J call TRBJ1-1; D uncertain. V lost 5 bases and J lost 1, with 11 bases in between. The CDR3 is 14 amino acids. Germline values: CDR1 MDHEN, CDR2 SYDVKM. In DNA, the CDR3 is TGTGCCAGCAGTCCCTCCCGACAGAACACTGAAGCTTTCTTT. Encoded protein: CASSPSRQNTEAFF.

By proportion, this clone is medium-sized (0.01 to 0.1%). For the CDR3, the DNA is TGCGCCAGCAGGTCGTTCGATAGCGGGGGGAGCACAGATACGCAGTATTTT. It yields the protein CASRSFDSGGSTDTQYF. This sequence joins TRBV5-1 and TRBJ2-3; 10 bases map to TRBD2. This CDR3 contains 17 residues. Trimming removed 5 bases from V and 0 bases from J; junction bases left unmatched: 9. Looked up from germline, CDR1 is SGHRS and CDR2 is YFSETQ.

The chain is built from TRBV6-5 and TRBJ1-4; perhaps TRBD1 as D (5 bases). Trimming cost V 0 bases and J 8 bases, with 13 bases left between them. The CDR3 totals 15 residues. The germline V gene has CDR1 MNHEY and CDR2 SVGAGI. Here the CDR3 DNA reads TGTGCCAGCAGTTACTCGCGGCAGGGTCACGAAAAACTGTTTTTT. As protein: CASSYSRQGHEKLFF.

The chain carries TRBV5-1 and TRBJ1-2; 9 bases fit TRBD1. Losses at the gene ends were 5 bases for V and 1 base for J; bases not matched to a gene: 6. This CDR3 has 15 amino acids. CDR1 and CDR2 from the germline V gene are SGHRS and YFSETQ. The CDR3 protein is CASRETGGGNYGYTF. The CDR3 DNA sequence: TGCGCCAGCAGGGAAACAGGGGGCGGTAACTATGGCTACACCTTC.

This rearrangement joins TRBV5-4 to TRBJ1-2, with D perhaps matching TRBD1 (5 bases). The CDR3 is 13 amino acids. V was shortened by 0 bases and J by 6 bases, with 9 bases between the two germline ends. Germline V gives CDR1 SGHNT, CDR2 YYREEE (reference sequence). In DNA, the CDR3 is TGTGCCAGCAGCTTGGGGGCCAGGGATGGCTACACCTTC. Translating gives CASSLGARDGYTF.

The chain uses TRBV6-5 and TRBJ2-3; 10 nucleotides match TRBD1. The CDR3 totals 14 residues. Germline CDR1 MNHEY, CDR2 SVGAGI. V was pared by 8 bases and J by 6 bases, with 8 bases of the junction left unmatched. The CDR3 bases are TGTGCCAGCCGTGGGACAGGGGTAAGGGATACGCAGTATTTT. Encoded protein: CASRGTGVRDTQYF.

This chain connects TRBV7-9 to TRBJ1-4; D perhaps matches TRBD1 (6 bases). Germline V gives CDR1 SEHNR, CDR2 FQNEAQ (reference sequence). The length of the CDR3 is 14 residues. Trimming removed 3 bases at V and 10 bases at J, with 15 bases between. The DNA of the CDR3 is TGTGCCAGCAGCTTGGGAGGGGGTCCGGGAAAACTGTTTTTT. This sequence encodes CASSLGGGPGKLFF.

In this sample, this clone is medium-sized (0.01 to 0.1%). The chain combines TRBV25-1 with TRBJ1-1; possible D gene TRBD1, 6 bases. Trimming left V 5 bases short and J 2 bases short, with 12 bases between. The CDR3 has 14 residues. The germline V gene encodes CDR1 MGHDK and CDR2 SYGVNS. The CDR3 is CASSTDRLNTEAFF. The CDR3 DNA reads as TGTGCCAGCAGTACCGACAGGCTAAACACTGAAGCTTTCTTT.

The J gene is TRBJ2-7, the V gene TRBV7-2; unclear D gene. This CDR3 has 14 residues. V lost 1 base and J lost 5, with 12 bases in between. In germline, CDR1 is SGHTA, CDR2 FQGNSA. The CDR3 region is CASSLDGTLDEQYF. The CDR3 DNA sequence: TGTGCCAGCAGCTTAGATGGAACACTCGACGAGCAGTACTTC.